The 25 T cell receptor beta chains below all came from one sample that was sequenced in a study of shared clonotypes between healthy human individuals. The table came from immunoSEQ multiplex PCR; TCRdb's copy has only in-frame clones and leaves some out. The profile shows about 2.4 million clones, 93% of them singletons. The specimen was naive CD4+ T cells from PBMCs. As to subset: CD45RA+ positively selected. Receptor source: a man between 18 and 35 years old in good health. Some clones in this sample may be carry-over from other donors' samples.

This chain's CDR3 is CASSRNLGETQYF. CDR3 nucleotide sequence: TGTGCCAGCAGTAGAAATTTGGGAGAGACCCAGTACTTC. The chain carries TRBV28 and TRBJ2-5; D call uncertain. Germline lookup yields CDR1 MDHEN and CDR2 SYDVKM. This CDR3 comprises 13 residues. V was trimmed by 5 bases and J by 4 bases, leaving 11 bases between them.

The chain is built from TRBV15 and TRBJ2-1; D is ambiguous. Germline values: CDR1 LNHNV, CDR2 YYDKDF (reference sequence). With 0 bases removed from V and 9 bases from J, the gap between germline ends came to 12 bases. The CDR3 runs 14 residues. CDR3 DNA sequence: TGTGCCACCAGCAGAGATTTTGGCTTCCGTGAGCAGTTCTTC. Protein sequence: CATSRDFGFREQFF.

As DNA, the CDR3 is TGTGCCAGCAGTTTATGGGAGTCCGAGCAGTACTTC. Protein sequence: CASSLWESEQYF. V gene TRBV28 combines with J gene TRBJ2-7; no definite D call. This CDR3 has 12 amino acids. The V and J ends lost 0 bases and 6 bases respectively, with 6 bases between them. The germline gives CDR1 MDHEN, CDR2 SYDVKM.

This clone appeared once. The J gene is TRBJ1-2, the V gene TRBV6-5; D call uncertain. Trimming took off 6 bases at V and 7 bases at J, with 15 bases between the two ends. The CDR3 length is 13 residues. CDR1 and CDR2 (germline): MNHEY, SVGAGI. The CDR3, as DNA: TGTGCCAGCAGCGCTGTTGGGGTCATTGGCTACACCTTC. Translated: CASSAVGVIGYTF.

V is TRBV28 and J is TRBJ1-2; 7 nucleotides agree with TRBD1. Germline-derived CDR1 and CDR2 are MDHEN and SYDVKM. After removal of 4 bases from V and 5 bases from J, the junction contained 16 bases not matched to a gene. The CDR3 covers 17 residues. CDR3 loop: CASSSRGGGVSGYGYTF. As DNA, the CDR3 is TGTGCCAGCAGTTCCCGAGGAGGGGGCGTATCGGGATATGGCTACACCTTC.

The J gene is TRBJ2-6, the V gene TRBV29-1, with no clear D. Germline V gene data show CDR1 as SQVTM and CDR2 as ANQGSEA. V was cut by 4 bases and J by 1 base, with 8 bases left in between. This CDR3 is 14 amino acids long. For the CDR3, the DNA is TGCAGCGTTGGTGATCTTTCTGGGGCCAACGTCCTGACTTTC. This gives the protein CSVGDLSGANVLTF.

The CDR3 DNA follows: TGTGCCAGCAGTGAAGGCAGTTATCAGCCCCAGCATTTT. Translating gives CASSEGSYQPQHF. This rearrangement joins TRBV6-1 to TRBJ1-5; D is undetermined. CDR3 size: 13 residues. Germline V gene sequence: CDR1 MNHNS, CDR2 SASEGT. Trimming cost V 1 base and J 5 bases, with 6 bases left between them.

As to this clone: This same CDR3 is encoded by further DNA sequences in the sample. The chain links TRBV6-5 to TRBJ1-5, with a weak D call TRBD1 (5 bases). Deletions cut 4 bases from V and 3 bases from J, with 7 bases between. The CDR3 is 13 amino acids. The germline V gene encodes CDR1 MNHEY and CDR2 SVGAGI. The CDR3 loop is CASSWGPNQPQHF. The CDR3 DNA is TGTGCCAGCAGTTGGGGACCCAATCAGCCCCAGCATTTT.

The chain recombines TRBV5-8 with TRBJ1-1; D is ambiguous. There are 9 residues in the CDR3. The germline V gene encodes CDR1 SGHTS and CDR2 YDEGEE. Between the trimmed V and J ends, which lost 6 bases and 3 bases, there was a span of 0 bases. For the CDR3, the DNA is TGTGCCAGCAACACTGAAGCTTTCTTT. This translates into CASNTEAFF.

This chain connects TRBV5-1 to TRBJ1-1; D is ambiguous. V dropped 3 bases and J dropped 1 base, with 10 bases sitting between them. The CDR3 is 14 amino acids. The germline gives CDR1 SGHRS, CDR2 YFSETQ. The CDR3: CASSSLLENTEAFF. The DNA for the CDR3 is TGCGCCAGCAGCTCTCTTCTCGAGAACACTGAAGCTTTCTTT.

This clone has a single count. The chain couples TRBV9 to TRBJ2-1; D is possibly TRBD2 (5 bases). The CDR3 extends over 12 amino acids. The V gene lost 2 bases and the J gene lost 10 bases, with 10 bases spanning the gap. Germline lookup yields CDR1 SGDLS and CDR2 YYNGEE. CDR3 sequence (DNA): TGTGCCAGCAGCGTTTTTTCGGGGGAGCAGTTCTTC. Protein: CASSVFSGEQFF.

The V gene is TRBV6-6, the J gene TRBJ2-2; D gene ambiguous. CDR3 length equals 12 residues. The V end was cut by 7 bases, the J end by 4 bases, with 7 bases between. Germline CDR1 reads MNHNY; CDR2 reads SVGAGI (reference sequence). The DNA of the CDR3 is TGTGCCAGCACAACAAGCACCGGGGAGCTGTTTTTT. This gives the protein CASTTSTGELFF.

The rearrangement joins TRBV4-1 to TRBJ2-5; no reliable D call. This CDR3 spans 16 amino acids. V was trimmed by 2 bases and J by 2 bases, leaving 15 bases between them. CDR1 is MGHRA, CDR2 YSYEKL, per germline. The CDR3 loop is CASSQSRLSRQETQYF. Here the CDR3 DNA reads TGCGCCAGCAGCCAATCACGACTCTCCAGACAAGAGACCCAGTACTTC.

The rearrangement links TRBV28 to TRBJ2-3; D not certain. Per germline, CDR1 MDHEN and CDR2 SYDVKM. The V and J ends lost 7 bases and 5 bases respectively, with 28 bases between them. This CDR3 is 18 amino acids long. CDR3 sequence reads: CASNQPVFWEVVGDTQYF. CDR3 DNA sequence: TGTGCCAGCAATCAACCCGTTTTTTGGGAAGTAGTTGGAGATACGCAGTATTTT.

As concerns this clone: The same CDR3 is also encoded by other DNA sequences in this sample. The chain employs TRBV6-5 and TRBJ1-3, with TRBD1 matching over 7 bases. Germline-derived CDR1 and CDR2 are MNHEY and SVGAGI. The CDR3 is 14 amino acids. V was pared by 6 bases and J by 4 bases, with 6 bases of the junction left unmatched. CDR3 in DNA: TGTGCCAGCAGCCGAACAGGGGCAGGAAACACCATATATTTT. Translation gives CASSRTGAGNTIYF.

This clone appeared a few times. This chain connects TRBV20-1 to TRBJ1-1; D gene uncertain. The CDR3 totals 10 residues. Trimming removed 6 bases from V and 8 bases from J, with 10 bases in between. The germline CDR1 and CDR2 sequences are DFQATT and SNEGSKA (reference sequence). The CDR3 DNA reads as TGCAGTGCAGCCCCAAGGGAAGCTTTCTTT. This translates into CSAAPREAFF.

The rearrangement joins TRBV7-9 to TRBJ2-7, with 9 bases aligning to TRBD1. Looked up from germline, CDR1 is SEHNR and CDR2 is FQNEAQ (reference sequence). V lost 2 bases and J lost 5; bases outside the gene matches: 4. The CDR3 has 14 residues. In nucleotides, the CDR3 is TGTGCCAGCAGCTTATGGGACAGGGTTAACGAGCAGTACTTC. Its translation is CASSLWDRVNEQYF.

The genes are TRBV29-1 and TRBJ2-5, with 12 bases identical to TRBD1. Judging by the DNA end, TRBJ2-7 fits better; the J call may be wrong. The CDR3 has 14 amino acids. Germline CDR1 is SQVTM and CDR2 is ANQGSEA. The CDR3 reads CSVLSGQGAHEQYF. In nucleotides, the CDR3 is TGCAGCGTTTTATCGGGACAGGGGGCACACGAGCAGTACTTC.

This clone was counted a single time. This rearrangement joins TRBV7-9 to TRBJ2-1; 10 bases are a match to TRBD2. The CDR3 loop spans 16 amino acids. The J segment lost 2 bases and the V segment lost 1 base, leaving 2 bases of the junction unmatched. Germline V gene data show CDR1 as SEHNR and CDR2 as FQNEAQ (reference sequence). The CDR3 loop is CASSLVAGGTYNEQFF. The CDR3, as DNA: TGTGCCAGCAGCTTAGTAGCGGGAGGTACCTACAATGAGCAGTTCTTC.

The chain combines TRBV19 with TRBJ2-1; D is unresolved. The V and J ends lost 4 bases and 10 bases respectively, with 11 bases between them. CDR1 and CDR2 from the germline V gene are LNHDA and SQIVND (reference sequence). The CDR3 totals 12 residues. The CDR3 here is CASSTFPSEQFF. The DNA for the CDR3 is TGTGCCAGTAGTACCTTCCCGTCCGAGCAGTTCTTC.

The DNA of the CDR3 is TGTGCCAGCAGCAGGGGACTAGCGGGAGAAGGCGAGCAGTACTTC. Its translation: CASSRGLAGEGEQYF. The J gene is TRBJ2-7, the V gene TRBV13; 14 bases match TRBD2. The CDR3 loop spans 15 amino acids. From germline, CDR1 is PRHDT and CDR2 FYEKMQ (reference sequence). The V gene end was trimmed by 5 bases and the J gene end by 6 bases; junction bases not matched to a gene: 6.

J is TRBJ1-3 and V is TRBV5-6; D unresolved. Trimming stripped 4 bases from V and 4 bases from J, with 15 bases between. Germline V gene sequence: CDR1 SGHDT, CDR2 YYEEEE. The CDR3 contains 15 residues. The CDR3 DNA sequence: TGTGCCAGCAGCCCGGACGTCCCTGAGGGAAACACCATATATTTT. It encodes CASSPDVPEGNTIYF.

The V and J genes are TRBV28 and TRBJ2-1; either TRBD1 or TRBD2 may fit D (6 bases each). The CDR3 consists of 15 residues. The V and J ends lost 5 bases and 5 bases respectively, with 16 bases between them. From germline, CDR1 is MDHEN and CDR2 SYDVKM. The CDR3 nucleotides read TGTGCCAGCAGTCGGCGAGGGGGGCCCCACAATGAGCAGTTCTTC. Translation: CASSRRGGPHNEQFF.

The CDR3 reads CASRVGGTGETQYF. CDR3 sequence (DNA): TGTGCCAGCAGAGTCGGGGGTACGGGAGAGACCCAGTACTTC. The V gene is TRBV28, the J gene TRBJ2-5, with D perhaps TRBD2 (6 bases). The CDR3 has 14 amino acids. V lost 6 bases to trimming and J lost 4 bases, with 15 bases between them. CDR1 and CDR2 from the germline V gene are MDHEN and SYDVKM. The variable domain in full, completed from reference TRBV28 and TRBJ2-5, reads DVKVTQSSRYLVKRTGEKVFLECVQDMDHENMFWYRQDPGLGLRLIYFSYDVKMKEKGDIPEGYSVSREKKERFSLILESASTNQTSMYLCASRVGGTGETQYFGPGTRLLVL.

This rearrangement joins TRBV6-6 to TRBJ2-7, with D possibly TRBD1 on 6 matching bases. The CDR3 has 12 amino acids. Germline V lookup: CDR1 MNHNY, CDR2 SVGAGI (reference sequence). Trimming removed 6 bases from V and 6 bases from J, with 12 bases in between. As DNA, the CDR3 is TGTGCCAGCAGCCAAGGCAGGGGCGAGCAGTACTTC. Protein sequence: CASSQGRGEQYF.